This T cell receptor (beta chain) was obtained from a study of T cell changes during pregnancy in multiple sclerosis. V dropped 2 bases and J dropped 1; count of bases not matched to a gene: 1. The CDR3 contains 15 residues. Germline lookup yields CDR1 MNHEY and CDR2 SMNVEV (reference sequence). Only in-frame clones appear in the TCRdb table, and some are missing; sequencing was by immunoSEQ multiplex PCR. This sample carries 40,000 to 45,000 clones, under 95% of them seen once, and the ten largest clones take approximately 0.61%. The sequence was obtained from a female donor with multiple sclerosis, enrolled in a pregnancy study. Sequencing used CD4+ T cells from peripheral blood mononuclear cells, obtained in the third trimester of pregnancy. The chain joins TRBV27 to TRBJ2-7; 11 positions match TRBD2. The CDR3 reads CASSLGTSGSYEQYF. The CDR3 DNA reads as TGTGCCAGCAGTTTAGGGACTAGCGGTTCCTACGAGCAGTACTTC.